This TCR beta chain was observed in a study of blood T cell repertoires in COVID-19. Method: immunoSEQ multiplex PCR; TCRdb's copy keeps in-frame clones and lacks some. Among 250,000 to 300,000 clones listed, 88% were seen once. This CDR3 comprises 15 residues. Germline V gene lookup returns CDR1 KGHDR and CDR2 SFDVKD. Trimming removed 4 bases from V and 3 bases from J; junction bases left unmatched: 8. This TCR was sampled from a woman aged 60 to 75 in a cohort exposed to, infected with or recovered from COVID-19 (not recorded which). This chain uses TRBV24-1 with TRBJ2-7; 7 bases are a match to TRBD2. Specimen: PBMCs or T cells enriched from blood (not recorded which). The CDR3 spells CATSDPGRPYYEQYF. For the CDR3, the DNA is TGTGCCACCAGTGACCCCGGGAGGCCTTACTACGAGCAGTACTTC.